The next 23 T cell receptor beta chains were all read from a single sample in a study of cytomegalovirus exposure and HLA in healthy donors. TCRdb keeps only in-frame clones here, not all; method: immunoSEQ multiplex PCR. Of 50,000 to 65,000 clones in the sample, roughly 94% were seen once. Sequencing input: PBMCs. The source of these receptors is a woman between 18 and 30 years old in good health and CMV-seropositive.

The chain is built from TRBV27 and TRBJ2-2, with D hard to call. The CDR3 extends over 15 amino acids. Between the trimmed V and J ends, which lost 0 bases and 1 base, there was a span of 6 bases. Germline V CDR1 and CDR2: MNHEY, SMNVEV (reference sequence). The DNA for the CDR3 is TGTGCCAGCAGTTTATCTCCCCGGAACACCGGGGAGCTGTTTTTT. Residues: CASSLSPRNTGELFF.

This clone appeared a single time. The chain recombines TRBV28 with TRBJ2-7; 13 bases are a match to TRBD2. V was clipped by 7 bases and J by 3 bases; unmatched bases: 9. Per germline, CDR1 MDHEN and CDR2 SYDVKM. The CDR3 contains 16 residues. CDR3 residues: CASKVGLAGVGYEQYF. CDR3 sequence (DNA): TGTGCCAGCAAAGTCGGACTAGCGGGAGTAGGCTACGAGCAGTACTTC.

CDR3 sequence reads: CAISELSPFQAFF. The CDR3, as DNA: TGTGCCATCAGTGAGCTTAGCCCCTTTCAAGCTTTCTTT. The gene calls are TRBV10-3 and TRBJ1-1; D gene ambiguous. The germline V gene has CDR1 ENHRY and CDR2 SYGVKD. This CDR3 contains 13 residues. V lost 2 bases to trimming and J lost 9 bases, with 13 bases between them.

The chain has TRBV11-2 and TRBJ2-3; D perhaps matches TRBD1 (6 bases). The CDR3 is 15 amino acids. Germline CDR1 and CDR2: SGHAT and FQNNGV. Trimming took 5 bases from V and 6 from J, leaving 18 bases between them. The CDR3 DNA follows: TGTGCCAGCAGCCCAAAACCAGGGGCCCCGGATACGCAGTATTTT. It encodes CASSPKPGAPDTQYF.

V usage is TRBV6-1 and J usage is TRBJ2-1; TRBD1 agrees at 8 bases. Germline-derived CDR1 and CDR2 are MNHNS and SASEGT. This CDR3 region has 13 residues. V was clipped by 7 bases and J by 8 bases; unmatched bases: 7. As DNA, the CDR3 is TGTGCCAGCATCTTAGGACAGGGCGATGAGCAGTTCTTC. It encodes CASILGQGDEQFF.

The chain links TRBV27 to TRBJ1-2; tentatively, D is TRBD1 (6 bases). Germline loops: CDR1 MNHEY, CDR2 SMNVEV (reference sequence). This CDR3 comprises 13 residues. The V and J ends lost 1 base and 6 bases respectively, with 9 bases between them. Here the CDR3 DNA reads TGTGCCAGCAGTTTATACAGGGATCATGGCTACACCTTC. Encoded protein: CASSLYRDHGYTF.

The chain links TRBV5-4 to TRBJ2-5, with D perhaps TRBD1 (6 bases). CDR1 SGHNT and CDR2 YYREEE come from the germline V gene (reference sequence). V lost 1 base and J 2 bases, leaving 9 bases between the germline ends. The CDR3 runs to 14 residues. The CDR3 loop reads CASSLLTGQETQYF. The CDR3 nucleotides read TGTGCCAGCAGCTTGCTAACAGGGCAAGAGACCCAGTACTTC.

V gene TRBV5-8 combines with J gene TRBJ1-2; D gene uncertain. The CDR3 totals 14 residues. Germline CDR1 is SGHTS and CDR2 is YDEGEE. Trimming stripped 2 bases from V and 1 base from J, with 9 bases between. CDR3 loop: CASSFREINYGYTF. The CDR3, as DNA: TGTGCCAGCAGCTTTCGGGAAATTAACTATGGCTACACCTTC.

The J gene is TRBJ2-5, the V gene TRBV5-5; 7 nucleotides agree with TRBD1. Germline assignment: CDR1 SGHKS and CDR2 YYEKEE (reference sequence). V trimming: 2 bases; J trimming: 7 bases; junction bases outside the gene matches: 8. The CDR3 has 14 amino acids. CDR3 residues: CASSFRDSFGTQYF. In DNA, the CDR3 is TGTGCCAGCAGCTTCCGGGACAGCTTTGGGACCCAGTACTTC.

The J gene is TRBJ2-7, the V gene TRBV28; no clear D gene. The CDR3 runs to 14 residues. The V end was cut by 8 bases, the J end by 4 bases, with 18 bases between. Germline V CDR1 and CDR2: MDHEN, SYDVKM. Here the CDR3 DNA reads TGTGCCAGCCGAGTGGAGACCCTCCCTTACGAGCAGTACTTC. Protein sequence: CASRVETLPYEQYF.

This clone showed up just a few times. The chain employs TRBV29-1 and TRBJ2-3; no reliable D call. In germline, CDR1 is SQVTM, CDR2 ANQGSEA. Trimming stripped 4 bases from V and 0 bases from J, with 8 bases between. The length of the CDR3 is 13 residues. This CDR3 is CSVVFFSTDTQYF. CDR3 bases: TGCAGCGTTGTCTTTTTCAGCACAGATACGCAGTATTTT.

V and J are TRBV7-2 and TRBJ2-7; 10 bases are shared with TRBD2. Per germline, CDR1 SGHTA and CDR2 FQGNSA. After removal of 5 bases from V and 9 bases from J, the junction contained 13 bases not matched to a gene. The CDR3 has 15 residues. The CDR3 sequence is CASSRTSGTPTGQYF. In nucleotides, the CDR3 is TGTGCCAGCAGCCGGACTAGCGGCACCCCCACGGGGCAGTACTTC.

The gene calls are TRBV4-3 and TRBJ2-4; D possibly corresponds to TRBD2 (6 bases). From germline, CDR1 is LGHNA and CDR2 YSLEER. The V end was cut by 7 bases, the J end by 0 bases, with 31 bases between. The CDR3 covers 21 residues. The CDR3 loop is CASMRSKAGHHLELAKNIQYF. The CDR3 DNA sequence: TGCGCCAGCATGCGGTCAAAAGCGGGCCACCACCTTGAACTAGCCAAAAACATTCAGTACTTC.

The rearrangement links TRBV5-4 to TRBJ2-7, with 9 bases that match TRBD1. Germline lookup yields CDR1 SGHNT and CDR2 YYREEE (reference sequence). This CDR3 comprises 15 residues. V lost 7 bases and J lost 5; bases outside the gene matches: 13. In DNA, the CDR3 is TGTGCCAGCTCTTCCCATCCGGGACAGGGTGACGAGCAGTACTTC. As protein: CASSSHPGQGDEQYF.

The V gene is TRBV15, the J gene TRBJ1-1, with D perhaps TRBD1 (5 bases). The CDR3 has 15 residues. V lost 1 base and J lost 1, with 10 bases in between. Germline-derived CDR1 and CDR2 are LNHNV and YYDKDF (reference sequence). The CDR3 region is CATSRVGGANTEAFF. As DNA, the CDR3 is TGTGCCACCAGCAGAGTGGGTGGGGCGAACACTGAAGCTTTCTTT.

The V gene is TRBV28, the J gene TRBJ1-4, with D unresolved. V gave up 5 bases and J gave up 0 bases, with 7 bases separating them. Germline V lookup: CDR1 MDHEN, CDR2 SYDVKM. This CDR3 has 14 amino acids. The CDR3, as DNA: TGTGCCAGCAGTCTCGGTTCAACTAATGAAAAACTGTTTTTT. This codes for CASSLGSTNEKLFF.

The gene calls are TRBV18 and TRBJ2-7; possibly TRBD1 for D (6 bases). The V end lost 3 bases, the J end lost 4 bases, and 10 bases lay between the germline ends. Germline V gene sequence: CDR1 KGHSH, CDR2 LQKENI. The CDR3 totals 13 residues. This chain's CDR3 is CASSPDSKYEQYF. CDR3 in DNA: TGTGCCAGCTCACCGGACAGCAAGTACGAGCAGTACTTC.

This clone has a single count. The chain is built from TRBV28 and TRBJ2-1, with D possibly being TRBD1 (6 bases). The CDR3 contains 12 residues. CDR1 and CDR2 from the germline V gene are MDHEN and SYDVKM. V lost 5 bases and J lost 7, with 9 bases in between. In nucleotides, the CDR3 is TGTGCCAGCAGTGGGGGCCGTAATGAGCAGTTCTTC. Its translation: CASSGGRNEQFF.

The chain joins TRBV5-6 to TRBJ2-7; the D gene is possibly TRBD2 (5 bases). Germline V gene sequence: CDR1 SGHDT, CDR2 YYEEEE. Deletions cut 4 bases from V and 0 bases from J, with 20 bases between. This CDR3 is 17 amino acids long. The CDR3 protein is CASSGANLGGLSYEQYF. The CDR3 region has the DNA TGTGCCAGCAGCGGTGCTAACTTGGGCGGGCTCTCCTACGAGCAGTACTTC.

V gene TRBV11-3 combines with J gene TRBJ2-1, with 7 bases identical to TRBD1. This CDR3 region has 14 residues. In germline, CDR1 is SGHNT, CDR2 YENEEA. Trimming took 5 bases from V and 4 from J; bases not matched to a gene: 5. The CDR3 nucleotides read TGTGCCAGCAGCCCCGGGACAGATTACAATGAGCAGTTCTTC. It yields the protein CASSPGTDYNEQFF.

Only one count was recorded for this clone. The chain is built from TRBV7-9 and TRBJ1-2; 10 positions match TRBD1. Germline V gene lookup returns CDR1 SEHNR and CDR2 FQNEAQ (reference sequence). Trimming took 4 bases from V and 7 from J; bases not matched to a gene: 15. This CDR3 has 17 residues. The CDR3: CASSSHRTGTGVRGYTF. CDR3 sequence (DNA): TGTGCCAGCAGCTCCCACCGAACCGGGACAGGGGTCCGTGGCTACACCTTC.

V and J are TRBV18 and TRBJ2-3, with D possibly TRBD1 on 6 matching bases. Germline values: CDR1 KGHSH, CDR2 LQKENI. The CDR3 sequence is 17 residues long. Deletions cut 0 bases from V and 4 bases from J, with 17 bases between. CDR3 sequence (DNA): TGTGCCAGCTCACCACCCAACAGGGAATTAATGGCAGATACGCAGTATTTT. Protein: CASSPPNRELMADTQYF.

The genes are TRBV6-5 and TRBJ2-2; weak D call: TRBD1 (6 bases). The V gene's germline CDR1 is MNHEY and CDR2 SVGAGI. The CDR3 sequence is 14 residues long. V lost 6 bases to trimming and J lost 1 base, with 9 bases between them. Here the CDR3 reads CASRKQGNTGELFF. CDR3 coding DNA: TGTGCCAGCAGAAAACAGGGGAACACCGGGGAGCTGTTTTTT.